Listed below are T cell receptor beta chains from one sample, sequenced in a study of type 1 regulatory T cells. Each CDR3 protein gets one entry after TCRdb re-called the reads with MiXCR. This sample has 15,000 to 20,000 distinct CDR3 sequences; roughly 10% occur once, and the top ten carry approximately 3%. Sequencing was performed on CD4+ T cells, either the whole sample or a sorted fraction (not recorded which). The receptors come from a human donor in good health. Each CDR3 is given with its conserved first and last residue. A D gene is named only where the DNA matches it firmly. Size values are once, few and many counts, or a class for expanded clones, and some rows have none.

size,V,D,J,DNA,CDR3
NA,TRBV10-3,NA,TRBJ2-3,TGTGCCATCAGTGACCCCCAGCTCACAGATACGCAGTATTTT,CAISDPQLTDTQYF
many,TRBV6-2/TRBV6-3,NA,TRBJ1-3,TGTGCCAGCAGTGCCGGGATCGGAAACACCATATATTTT,CASSAGIGNTIYF
medium-sized,TRBV7-2,NA,TRBJ2-3,TGTGCCAGCAGCCCTCCGGCCATGTCCACAGATACGCAGTATTTT,CASSPPAMSTDTQYF
many,TRBV29-1,TRBD1,TRBJ1-5,TGCAGCGTTGGGACAGGGGCTAACAATCAGCCCCAGCATTTT,CSVGTGANNQPQHF
few,TRBV11-2,NA,TRBJ2-2,TGTGCCACCCCCAAGCGGAACACCGGGGAGCTGTTTTTT,CATPKRNTGELFF
NA,TRBV10-2,NA,TRBJ2-5,TGCGCCAGCAGTGTTTCGCGGCAGGAGACCCAGTACTTC,CASSVSRQETQYF
medium-sized,TRBV29-1,NA,TRBJ1-2,TGCAGCGCTCTGGTCGAGGCCTATGGCTACACCTTC,CSALVEAYGYTF
many,TRBV20-1,TRBD2,TRBJ2-5,TGCAGTGCTAGCCTAGCGGGGTCCCAAGAGACCCAGTACTTC,CSASLAGSQETQYF
NA,TRBV6-5,TRBD2,TRBJ2-1,TGTGCCAGCAGTTACGGGGAGGGTGGCTACAATGAGCAGTTCTTC,CASSYGEGGYNEQFF
NA,TRBV7-2,NA,TRBJ2-2,TGTGCCAGCAGCTTAGCGCCTACATCCGGGGAGCTGTTTTTT,CASSLAPTSGELFF
medium-sized,TRBV13,NA,TRBJ2-3,TGTGCCAGCAGCGTACCAGGCACAGATACGCAGTATTTT,CASSVPGTDTQYF
many,TRBV29-1,NA,TRBJ2-5,TGCAGCGCCAGACAGAACCAAGAGACCCAGTACTTC,CSARQNQETQYF
medium-sized,TRBV24-1,NA,TRBJ2-4,TGTGCCACCAGTGCCTCAGGGATAGCCAAAAACATTCAGTACTTC,CATSASGIAKNIQYF
many,TRBV28,TRBD1,TRBJ2-7,TGTGCCAGCAGATACAGGGGTACAGGGTACTACGAGCAGTACTTC,CASRYRGTGYYEQYF
NA,TRBV3-1,NA,TRBJ1-2,TGTGCCAGCAGCCAAGAAGTGTTAGGCTATGGCTACACCTTC,CASSQEVLGYGYTF
many,TRBV19,NA,TRBJ2-1,TGTGCCAGTAGTCTACGGTCGGATGAGCAGTTCTTC,CASSLRSDEQFF
few,TRBV30,NA,TRBJ2-1,TGTGCCTGGAGCGGGGACGGATACAATGAGCAGTTCTTC,CAWSGDGYNEQFF
few,TRBV19,TRBD1,TRBJ1-5,TGTGCCAGTAGAACAGGGGGCAATCAGCCCCAGCATTTT,CASRTGGNQPQHF
many,TRBV29-1,NA,TRBJ2-1,TGCAGCGTTGAAATAAGCTATGAGCAGTTCTTC,CSVEISYEQFF
many,TRBV29-1,NA,TRBJ1-4,TGCAGCGTTGTAGTCAGGGGAGCAACTAATGAAAAACTGTTTTTT,CSVVVRGATNEKLFF
NA,TRBV27,NA,TRBJ2-1,TGTGCCAGCAGTTTCCGGTTCGGGCAGGGGCACCCCTACAATGAGCAGTTCTTC,CASSFRFGQGHPYNEQFF
few,TRBV29-1,NA,TRBJ2-6,TGCAGCGTCCTCGGGGACTCTGGGGCCAACGTCCTGACTTTC,CSVLGDSGANVLTF
NA,TRBV27,NA,TRBJ1-4,TGTGCCAGCAGTCGGCAGGGACGGGAAAAACTGTTTTTT,CASSRQGREKLFF